These 24 T cell receptor beta chains were all obtained from the same sample, sequenced in a study of control samples from healthy donors and cancer patients. The repertoire was sequenced with immunoSEQ multiplex PCR; TCRdb's copy has only in-frame clones and lacks some. The profile covers roughly 130,000 clones, with approximately 94% appearing a single time and 1.5% to 2% taken by the ten largest. Sequenced material: PBMCs. These receptors came from a man in his forties or fifties with head and neck cancer.

The chain uses TRBV2 and TRBJ2-5; a possible D gene is TRBD2 (6 bases). Germline assignment: CDR1 SNHLY and CDR2 FYNNEI. V gave up 6 bases and J gave up 4 bases, with 12 bases separating them. CDR3 length: 13 residues. The CDR3 loop reads CASSRDLPETQYF. The CDR3, as DNA: TGTGCCAGCAGCCGGGACTTACCAGAGACCCAGTACTTC. The variable domain in full, completed from reference TRBV2 and TRBJ2-5, reads EPEVTQTPSHQVTQMGQEVILRCVPISNHLYFYWYRQILGQKVEFLVSFYNNEISEKSEIFDDQFSVERPDGSNFTLKIRSTKLEDSAMYFCASSRDLPETQYFGPGTRLLVL.

The chain recombines TRBV27 with TRBJ2-2; no reliable D call. The CDR3 runs to 15 residues. Germline CDR1 MNHEY, CDR2 SMNVEV (reference sequence). Trimming pared 2 bases from V and 2 bases from J, leaving 9 bases between. CDR3: CASSLTTINTGELFF. CDR3 DNA: TGTGCCAGCAGTTTAACCACGATAAACACCGGGGAGCTGTTTTTT.

The gene calls are TRBV9 and TRBJ2-2; D uncertain. Trimming left V 6 bases short and J 1 base short, with 16 bases between. Germline V lookup: CDR1 SGDLS, CDR2 YYNGEE. The CDR3 consists of 16 residues. The CDR3 nucleotides read TGTGCCAGCACCCTTGGGCTTTCAATGAACACCGGGGAGCTGTTTTTT. Amino acid sequence: CASTLGLSMNTGELFF.

The V call is TRBV4-3, the J call TRBJ2-1, with a possible D match to TRBD1 (5 bases). Trimming removed 3 bases from V and 1 base from J, with 22 bases in between. CDR3 length equals 19 residues. Per the germline V gene, CDR1 is LGHNA and CDR2 is YSLEER. Here the CDR3 reads CASSQHLFNRGSSYNEQFF. DNA of the CDR3: TGCGCCAGCAGCCAGCACCTCTTCAATAGGGGTTCTTCCTACAATGAGCAGTTCTTC.

This chain uses TRBV6-1 with TRBJ1-1; no firm D call. CDR3 size: 11 residues. With 6 bases removed from V and 2 bases from J, the gap between germline ends came to 4 bases. CDR1 is MNHNS and CDR2 is SASEGT in the germline V gene. CDR3 in amino acids: CASRKNTEAFF. The CDR3 DNA is TGTGCCAGCAGGAAAAACACTGAAGCTTTCTTT.

The chain is built from TRBV30 and TRBJ2-1, with 14 bases aligning to TRBD2. CDR1 is GTSNPN and CDR2 is SVGIG in the germline V gene (reference sequence). V gave up 8 bases and J gave up 0 bases; unmatched junction bases: 18. The CDR3 contains 20 residues. The DNA for the CDR3 is TGTGCCGCCAGTGGGGGACGGACTAGCGGGGGGCCCAGCTCCTACAATGAGCAGTTCTTC. Translation: CAASGGRTSGGPSSYNEQFF.

V is TRBV28 and J is TRBJ2-3; TRBD2 aligns across 13 bases. This CDR3 has 15 amino acids. The trim removed 6 bases at V and 4 bases at J, leaving 4 bases unmatched. Germline V gives CDR1 MDHEN, CDR2 SYDVKM. The CDR3 region is CASSLTSGGADTQYF. CDR3 bases: TGTGCCAGCAGCTTAACTAGCGGGGGGGCAGATACGCAGTATTTT.

This clone is a singleton in its sample. The V gene is TRBV4-3, the J gene TRBJ2-1; TRBD2 agrees at 12 bases. The CDR3 runs to 15 residues. From germline, CDR1 is LGHNA and CDR2 YSLEER. After removal of 4 bases from V and 5 bases from J, the junction contained 3 bases not matched to a gene. The CDR3 nucleotides read TGCGCCAGCAGCCCAAGACTAGCGGGGGACAATGAGCAGTTCTTC. Its translation is CASSPRLAGDNEQFF.

The chain recombines TRBV18 with TRBJ2-5, with 11 positions matching TRBD1. The germline CDR1 and CDR2 sequences are KGHSH and LQKENI. The J segment lost 3 bases and the V segment lost 6 bases, leaving 6 bases of the junction unmatched. This CDR3 is built from 15 residues. The DNA of the CDR3 is TGTGCCAGCTCTCCCGGGACAGGGGGGAAAGAGACCCAGTACTTC. Protein sequence: CASSPGTGGKETQYF. The entire variable domain, with the rest obtained from reference TRBV18 and TRBJ2-5, is as follows: NAGVMQNPRHLVRRRGQEARLRCSPMKGHSHVYWYRQLPEEGLKFMVYLQKENIIDESGMPKERFSAEFPKEGPSILRIQQVVRGDSAAYFCASSPGTGGKETQYFGPGTRLLVL.

V gene TRBV28 combines with J gene TRBJ2-1; D may be TRBD2 (6 bases). V gave up 5 bases and J gave up 9 bases, with 17 bases separating them. CDR3 size: 14 residues. The germline V gene encodes CDR1 MDHEN and CDR2 SYDVKM. CDR3 region: CASSPLAPSGEQFF. For the CDR3, the DNA is TGTGCCAGCAGTCCACTAGCTCCCTCAGGTGAGCAGTTCTTC.

This chain uses TRBV27 with TRBJ2-1; D remains ambiguous. The germline CDR1 and CDR2 sequences are MNHEY and SMNVEV (reference sequence). Trimming shortened V by 3 bases and J by 3 bases, and 12 bases separated the two germline ends. The CDR3 totals 15 residues. The CDR3, as DNA: TGTGCCAGCAGTTTTCAAGGACGCTTCTACAATGAGCAGTTCTTC. The encoded protein is CASSFQGRFYNEQFF.

V usage is TRBV2 and J usage is TRBJ1-1; no definite D call. This CDR3 is 12 amino acids long. Trimming took off 8 bases at V and 0 bases at J, with 7 bases between the two ends. Germline V gene sequence: CDR1 SNHLY, CDR2 FYNNEI. The CDR3 bases are TGTGCCAGCGGAAAGATGAACACTGAAGCTTTCTTT. This gives the protein CASGKMNTEAFF.

This sequence joins TRBV5-1 and TRBJ2-2; tentative D call: TRBD2 (5 bases). Germline CDR1 is SGHRS and CDR2 is YFSETQ. V was pared by 10 bases and J by 0 bases, with 10 bases between. The CDR3 is 13 amino acids. The CDR3: CAGGNANTGELFF. For the CDR3, the DNA is TGCGCCGGAGGAAACGCGAACACCGGGGAGCTGTTTTTT.

The V and J genes are TRBV4-1 and TRBJ2-1; 8 bases match TRBD2. CDR3 length: 17 residues. The trim removed 4 bases at V and 0 bases at J, leaving 8 bases unmatched. In germline, CDR1 is MGHRA, CDR2 YSYEKL. The CDR3 here is CASSPMGRGVSYNEQFF. The CDR3 nucleotides are TGCGCCAGCAGCCCCATGGGGCGGGGGGTCTCCTACAATGAGCAGTTCTTC.

This sequence joins TRBV28 and TRBJ1-6; 7 positions match TRBD1. J lost 5 bases, V lost 10 bases, and 8 bases had no gene match. The germline CDR1 and CDR2 sequences are MDHEN and SYDVKM. The CDR3 length is 14 residues. The CDR3 is CAITTGSDNSPLHF. CDR3 nucleotide sequence: TGTGCCATCACGACAGGGTCGGATAATTCACCCCTCCACTTT.

The gene calls are TRBV28 and TRBJ2-7; D might be TRBD1 (6 bases). Germline loops: CDR1 MDHEN, CDR2 SYDVKM. V lost 1 base and J lost 1, with 11 bases in between. This CDR3 has 15 residues. CDR3: CASSLYRDTSYEQYF. The CDR3 region has the DNA TGTGCCAGCAGTTTATACAGGGACACTTCCTACGAGCAGTACTTC.

V gene TRBV28 combines with J gene TRBJ1-1; D not certain. This CDR3 has 11 amino acids. Germline V gene lookup returns CDR1 MDHEN and CDR2 SYDVKM. Trimming stripped 3 bases from V and 11 bases from J, with 10 bases between. In DNA form, the CDR3 reads TGTGCCAGCAGTTTGTCAGAACGGGCTTTCTTT. Protein: CASSLSERAFF.

The chain carries TRBV30 and TRBJ2-7; no reliable D call. Germline V gene data show CDR1 as GTSNPN and CDR2 as SVGIG (reference sequence). CDR3 size: 13 residues. Trimming cost V 3 bases and J 0 bases, with 9 bases left between them. CDR3 sequence (DNA): TGTGCCTGGAGAAAAGCCCTCTCCTACGAGCAGTACTTC. As protein: CAWRKALSYEQYF. The full variable domain, in which reference TRBV30 and TRBJ2-7 provide the parts outside the CDR3, is SQTIHQWPATLVQPVGSPLSLECTVEGTSNPNLYWYRQAAGRGLQLLFYSVGIGQISSEVPQNLSASRPQDRQFILSSKKLLLSDSGFYLCAWRKALSYEQYFGPGTRLTVT.

The V and J genes are TRBV7-3 and TRBJ2-6; D gene unclear. Trimming removed 6 bases from V and 0 bases from J, with 3 bases in between. CDR1 and CDR2 from the germline V gene are SGHTA and FQGTGA. This CDR3 spans 13 amino acids. CDR3 sequence (DNA): TGTGCCAGCAGGGTCTCTGGGGCCAACGTCCTGACTTTC. This sequence encodes CASRVSGANVLTF. The full variable domain, completed using reference TRBV7-3 and TRBJ2-6, is GAGVSQTPSNKVTEKGKYVELRCDPISGHTALYWYRQSLGQGPEFLIYFQGTGAADDSGLPNDRFFAVRPEGSVSTLKIQRTERGDSAVYLCASRVSGANVLTFGAGSRLTVL.

The rearrangement joins TRBV10-1 to TRBJ1-2; D gene unclear. The V and J ends lost 2 bases and 6 bases respectively, with 10 bases between them. The CDR3 is 13 residues long. Germline CDR1 and CDR2: WNHNN and SYGVQD (reference sequence). This CDR3 is CASSEDMADGYTF. The CDR3 coding sequence is TGCGCCAGCAGTGAGGACATGGCCGATGGCTACACCTTC.

The chain links TRBV7-9 to TRBJ1-2; possible D gene TRBD1, 6 bases. The CDR3 extends over 14 amino acids. The V gene lost 3 bases and the J gene lost 7 bases, with 15 bases spanning the gap. Germline assignment: CDR1 SEHNR and CDR2 FQNEAQ (reference sequence). The CDR3 DNA sequence: TGTGCCAGCAGCTTCGGGGGGGCAGGGCCTGGCTACACCTTC. Protein: CASSFGGAGPGYTF.

The rearrangement uses TRBV7-8 and TRBJ1-1; 8 bases match TRBD1. V lost 5 bases, J lost 4 bases, and 12 bases stayed unmatched. This CDR3 region has 16 residues. Germline V gives CDR1 SGHVS, CDR2 FQNEAQ. As DNA, the CDR3 is TGTGCCAGCAGCCCCCGACAGGGGAGTAGTGTCACTGAAGCTTTCTTT. Amino acid sequence: CASSPRQGSSVTEAFF.

The chain joins TRBV7-2 to TRBJ1-5, with D tentatively TRBD1 (6 bases). The length of the CDR3 is 15 residues. The ends were cut back, 4 bases at V and 1 base at J, with 11 bases in the middle. In germline, CDR1 is SGHTA, CDR2 FQGNSA. As DNA, the CDR3 is TGTGCCAGCAGCTCCTCTGGACAGAGCAATCAGCCCCAGCATTTT. It yields the protein CASSSSGQSNQPQHF.

The rearrangement links TRBV11-2 to TRBJ1-1; D not resolved. Germline CDR1 and CDR2: SGHAT and FQNNGV. The V end was cut by 1 base, the J end by 11 bases, with 11 bases between. The CDR3 extends over 12 amino acids. The DNA for the CDR3 is TGTGCCAGCAGCTTAGGGCAGCCGGTTGCTTTCTTT. Translating gives CASSLGQPVAFF.